A single sample gave rise to the 3 T cell receptor beta chains below, sequenced in a study of T cell responses to AZD1222 COVID-19 vaccine. The data were produced by immunoSEQ multiplex PCR, yet TCRdb's version contains in-frame clones alone and is incomplete. The sample includes 50,000 to 75,000 clones, approximately 89% seen only once; the top ten take approximately 6.1%. Source: peripheral blood, taken 28 days after the second AZD1222 dose. The receptor source for this set is an adult who received the AZD1222 COVID-19 vaccine.

The chain uses TRBV7-4 and TRBJ2-4, with 7 bases matching TRBD1. The trim removed 2 bases at V and 1 base at J, leaving 5 bases unmatched. CDR1 is SGHVT, CDR2 SQSDAQ, per germline. The CDR3 sequence is 16 residues long. The CDR3 nucleotides read TGTGCCAGCAGCTTACGACAGGGTTTGGCCAAAAACATTCAGTACTTC. Amino acids: CASSLRQGLAKNIQYF.

V is TRBV24-1 and J is TRBJ1-1, with a weak D call TRBD1 (5 bases). V was trimmed by 4 bases and J by 1 base, leaving 12 bases between them. Germline V gives CDR1 KGHDR, CDR2 SFDVKD. The CDR3 totals 15 residues. The chain's CDR3 is CATSETGLTNTEAFF. In nucleotides, the CDR3 is TGTGCCACCAGTGAGACGGGACTAACGAACACTGAAGCTTTCTTT.

The genes are TRBV6-1 and TRBJ2-1; D is unresolved. CDR3 length: 13 residues. Trimming removed 1 base from V and 15 bases from J, with 16 bases in between. Germline lookup yields CDR1 MNHNS and CDR2 SASEGT. Here the CDR3 DNA reads TGTGCCAGCAGTGAAGAGGGCCTAAGACGGCGGTTCTTC. Encoded protein: CASSEEGLRRRFF.